This entry lists 23 T cell receptor beta chains sequenced from one sample in a study of T-cell reconstitution after alpha-beta-depleted transplantation in children. Construction of the TCRbeta library involved unique molecular identifiers. TCRdb called the PCR reads again in MiXCR, with one record for every CDR3 protein. This table has a few hundred thousand distinct CDR3 sequences, roughly 43% appearing once. The sequencing used PBMCs, collected before TCRalphabeta/CD19-depleted stem cell transplant. The receptors were sampled from a girl aged 2 to 9 with aplastic anemia, due to receive a stem cell transplant.

V gene TRBV9 combines with J gene TRBJ2-5; 7 bases match TRBD1. The ends lost 0 bases at V and 5 bases at J; junction bases unmatched: 4. The CDR3 is 14 residues long. Germline-derived CDR1 and CDR2 are SGDLS and YYNGEE. CDR3 DNA sequence: TGTGCCAGCAGCGTAGAGGGGGCCTGGGAGACCCAGTACTTC. It is translated as CASSVEGAWETQYF.

This rearrangement joins TRBV28 to TRBJ2-7; a weak D match, TRBD2 (6 bases). The CDR3 runs to 11 residues. Germline V lookup: CDR1 MDHEN, CDR2 SYDVKM. V dropped 6 bases and J dropped 12 bases, with 15 bases sitting between them. The CDR3 sequence is CASSPAGIRYF. As DNA, the CDR3 is TGTGCCAGCAGCCCCGCGGGGATTCGGTACTTC. Complete variable domain (other parts from reference TRBV28 and TRBJ2-7): DVKVTQSSRYLVKRTGEKVFLECVQDMDHENMFWYRQDPGLGLRLIYFSYDVKMKEKGDIPEGYSVSREKKERFSLILESASTNQTSMYLCASSPAGIRYFGPGTRLTVT.

This chain connects TRBV7-2 to TRBJ2-5; no definite D call. CDR1 SGHTA and CDR2 FQGNSA come from the germline V gene. This CDR3 is 12 amino acids long. V lost 6 bases and J 5 bases, leaving 10 bases between the germline ends. As DNA, the CDR3 is TGTGCCAGCAGTTCAATAGACGAGACCCAGTACTTC. Amino acid sequence: CASSSIDETQYF.

The V gene is TRBV20-1, the J gene TRBJ1-4; 7 bases line up with TRBD1. Germline values: CDR1 DFQATT, CDR2 SNEGSKA (reference sequence). CDR3 length: 14 amino acids. V shed 3 bases and J 8 bases; nucleotides not matched to a gene: 9. Here the CDR3 DNA reads TGCAGTGCTAGCCGTCCGGGACAGCAGGAAAAACTGTTTTTT. This encodes CSASRPGQQEKLFF.

This clonotype has at least ten counts. The V gene is TRBV3-1, the J gene TRBJ1-5; D is uncertain. CDR1 and CDR2 (germline): LGHDT, YNNKEL (reference sequence). The length of the CDR3 is 15 residues. V was clipped by 1 base and J by 3 bases, with 10 bases between them. Here the CDR3 DNA reads TGTGCCAGCAGCCAAGGTTACCAGGCCAATCAGCCCCAGCATTTT. Translating gives CASSQGYQANQPQHF.

This clonotype has a count of ten or more. The rearrangement links TRBV27 to TRBJ1-1; D ambiguous. The CDR3 has 15 amino acids. Per germline, CDR1 MNHEY and CDR2 SMNVEV (reference sequence). V was clipped by 2 bases and J by 0 bases, with 10 bases between them. The CDR3 DNA follows: TGTGCCAGCAGTTTACTGGCCACCATGAACACTGAAGCTTTCTTT. It specifies CASSLLATMNTEAFF.

This chain links TRBV20-1 with TRBJ1-6; D perhaps matches TRBD1 (5 bases). Germline loops: CDR1 DFQATT, CDR2 SNEGSKA (reference sequence). V lost 5 bases and J 8 bases, leaving 19 bases between the germline ends. CDR3 length equals 15 residues. The CDR3 here is CSAWGGRGRDSPLHF. DNA for the CDR3: TGCAGTGCTTGGGGGGGGAGGGGCAGGGATTCACCCCTCCACTTT.

This clonotype was detected only a few times. The rearrangement joins TRBV4-1 to TRBJ2-1, with D possibly called TRBD1 or TRBD2 (5 bases each). V lost 0 bases, J lost 9 bases, and 9 bases lay in between. Germline V gene data show CDR1 as MGHRA and CDR2 as YSYEKL. The length of the CDR3 is 13 residues. Here the CDR3 DNA reads TGCGCCAGCAGCCAAGAGAGGGGCCCTGAGCAGTTCTTC. Its translation: CASSQERGPEQFF.

This clonotype was detected a few times. V usage is TRBV20-1 and J usage is TRBJ2-5, with a possible D match to TRBD2 (5 bases). The CDR3 runs to 13 residues. CDR1 is DFQATT, CDR2 SNEGSKA, per germline (reference sequence). V lost 4 bases to trimming and J lost 4 bases, with 13 bases between them. This CDR3 reads CSATLAARETQYF. CDR3 in DNA: TGCAGTGCTACTCTAGCAGCCCGAGAGACCCAGTACTTC.

This clonotype was seen more than once but under ten times. One end of the junction fails to match germline, which may point to a read error. CDR3: CASSTERNSGELFF. The DNA of the CDR3 is TGTGCCAGTAGTACAGAGAGGAACTCCGGGGAGCTGTTTTTT. The chain couples TRBV19 to TRBJ2-2; no clear D gene. The germline V gene encodes CDR1 LNHDA and CDR2 SQIVND (reference sequence). There are 14 residues in the CDR3.

This clonotype has a handful of counts. DNA for the CDR3: TGCAGTGTCCAACCGGGGAACACCGGGGAGCTGTTTTTT. Its translation is CSVQPGNTGELFF. V is TRBV20-1 and J is TRBJ2-2; no firm D call. Germline loops: CDR1 DFQATT, CDR2 SNEGSKA (reference sequence). The CDR3 covers 13 residues. Trimming cost V 7 bases and J 1 base, with 10 bases left between them.

The chain recombines TRBV20-1 with TRBJ2-6; 7 bases align to TRBD2. This CDR3 region has 15 residues. CDR1 is DFQATT, CDR2 SNEGSKA, per germline (reference sequence). With 4 bases clipped from V and 4 bases from J, the junction kept 7 bases outside the gene matches. DNA of the CDR3: TGCAGTGCTACCCGCGGGGGTCGCGGGGCCAACGTCCTGACTTTC. It codes for CSATRGGRGANVLTF.

The J gene is TRBJ2-5, the V gene TRBV27, with D perhaps matching TRBD1 or TRBD2 (5 bases each). Per the germline V gene, CDR1 is MNHEY and CDR2 is SMNVEV (reference sequence). The CDR3 loop spans 14 amino acids. The V and J ends lost 5 bases and 3 bases respectively, with 13 bases between them. The CDR3 reads CASSPGDRKETQYF. CDR3 DNA: TGTGCCAGCAGTCCTGGGGACCGGAAAGAGACCCAGTACTTC.

This clonotype was found once. The V and J genes are TRBV6-4 and TRBJ2-2; tentatively, D is TRBD2 (6 bases). Trimming removed 5 bases at V and 6 bases at J, with 16 bases between. CDR1 MRHNA and CDR2 SNTAGT come from the germline V gene. The CDR3 covers 15 residues. For the CDR3, the DNA is TGTGCCAGCAGTTCGGGAGCGGACCGAGCCGGGGAGCTGTTTTTT. This encodes CASSSGADRAGELFF.

V gene TRBV5-6 combines with J gene TRBJ1-2; a possible D gene is TRBD1 (5 bases). The germline V and J ends were trimmed by 2 bases and 7 bases, with 12 bases remaining between them. CDR3 size: 13 residues. Germline V CDR1 and CDR2: SGHDT, YYEEEE. The CDR3 loop reads CASSFSRASGYTF. CDR3 sequence (DNA): TGTGCCAGCAGCTTTAGCAGGGCTTCTGGCTACACCTTC.

The chain uses TRBV6-5 and TRBJ2-5, with 8 bases aligning to TRBD1. This CDR3 contains 14 residues. CDR1 is MNHEY and CDR2 is SVGAGI in the germline V gene. V was pared by 0 bases and J by 14 bases, with 11 bases of the junction left unmatched. The DNA for the CDR3 is TGTGCCAGCAGTTACTCCCGGGACAGGAGTAACAGTTACTTC. This gives the protein CASSYSRDRSNSYF.

This clonotype was picked up many times. This sequence joins TRBV20-1 and TRBJ2-1, with D unresolved. Trimming removed 3 bases from V and 6 bases from J, with 12 bases in between. Germline values: CDR1 DFQATT, CDR2 SNEGSKA (reference sequence). This CDR3 has 13 amino acids. In nucleotides, the CDR3 is TGCAGTGCTAGGCCTCTGGGCGTCAATGAGCAGTTCTTC. This codes for CSARPLGVNEQFF.

This clonotype was seen many times. The V and J genes are TRBV10-2 and TRBJ2-7, with D uncertain. V was pared by 3 bases and J by 2 bases, with 14 bases between. The CDR3 runs 15 residues. Germline values: CDR1 WSHSY, CDR2 SAAADI. In DNA, the CDR3 is TGCGCCAGCAGTGACTACCCTAGGGAAACCTACGAGCAGTACTTC. Encoded protein: CASSDYPRETYEQYF.

In DNA, the CDR3 is TGCGCCAGCAGCCCATTAACGGACCGTGATGAGCAGTTCTTC. This sequence encodes CASSPLTDRDEQFF. V is TRBV4-1 and J is TRBJ2-1; D gene ambiguous. V lost 4 bases and J 8 bases, leaving 15 bases between the germline ends. This CDR3 is built from 14 residues. Germline V gives CDR1 MGHRA, CDR2 YSYEKL.

This chain connects TRBV20-1 to TRBJ2-7, with D perhaps matching TRBD1 or TRBD2 (6 bases each). Germline CDR1 is DFQATT and CDR2 is SNEGSKA (reference sequence). The CDR3 sequence is 15 residues long. Trimming cost V 5 bases and J 3 bases, with 20 bases left between them. CDR3 protein: CSAVGEGGTLYEQYF. In nucleotides, the CDR3 is TGCAGTGCTGTCGGTGAGGGGGGCACCCTCTACGAGCAGTACTTC.

This clonotype was seen once. The CDR3 loop is CASSQTAETQYF. The CDR3 DNA sequence: TGTGCCAGCAGCCAAACCGCGGAGACCCAGTACTTC. The chain employs TRBV5-4 and TRBJ2-5; D gene ambiguous. The CDR3 covers 12 residues. V dropped 4 bases and J dropped 5 bases, with 9 bases sitting between them. Germline V gene sequence: CDR1 SGHNT, CDR2 YYREEE (reference sequence).

In its sample, this clonotype was seen a few times. V and J are TRBV11-2 and TRBJ2-3, with unresolved D. The CDR3 runs 15 residues. V shed 1 base and J shed 2 bases, with 10 bases lying between them. Germline V CDR1 and CDR2: SGHAT, FQNNGV. The CDR3 protein is CASSLGQGVTDTQYF. CDR3 nucleotide sequence: TGTGCCAGCAGCTTAGGACAAGGAGTCACAGATACGCAGTATTTT.

This clonotype was seen ten or more times. The chain combines TRBV29-1 with TRBJ1-2; 8 positions match TRBD1. This CDR3 region has 14 residues. Germline V CDR1 and CDR2: SQVTM, ANQGSEA. V gave up 1 base and J gave up 1 base; unmatched junction bases: 2. CDR3: CSVEVDRVNYGYTF. The CDR3 DNA follows: TGCAGCGTTGAAGTGGACAGGGTTAACTATGGCTACACCTTC.